This T cell receptor (beta chain) was observed in a study of OX40 agonist ivuxolimab in advanced cancers. Only in-frame clones appear in the TCRdb table, and some are missing; sequencing was by immunoSEQ multiplex PCR. The repertoire includes under 80,000 clones, 85% to 90% of them detected once, and about 8% sits in the top ten. The CDR3 length is 14 residues. The junction had 8 bases not matched to a gene; V was cut back by 7 bases and J by 6 bases. CDR1 is LNHDA and CDR2 is SQIVND in the germline V gene (reference sequence). The origin of this receptor is an adult with an advanced solid tumor such as melanoma, head and neck, liver or kidney cancer. The V gene is TRBV19, the J gene TRBJ1-5, with 8 bases identical to TRBD1. The sequencing here drew on CD4+ or CD8+ T cells sorted from blood, taken in a trial of the OX40 agonist ivuxolimab. This chain's CDR3 is CASIGQGNGQPQHF. CDR3 DNA sequence: TGTGCCAGTATTGGACAGGGAAATGGTCAGCCCCAGCATTTT.